The rows below give T cell receptor beta chains drawn from one sample of a study of T cell responses to AZD1222 COVID-19 vaccine. Here immunoSEQ multiplex PCR was the method, and the copy in TCRdb shows in-frame clones only, minus some. The sample holds more than 120,000 clones; just over 90% are singletons and the top ten take around 4.7%. Sequencing was performed on peripheral blood, taken on day 0 of AZD1222 vaccination. The receptors were sampled from an adult in good health. CDR3s leave out the opening cysteine and the closing phenylalanine or tryptophan. The order of the fields is J gene, V gene, CDR3 length, CDR3 protein.

>TRBJ1-1|TRBV9|13
ASSVAGGGSAEAF
>TRBJ2-3|TRBV5-1|15
ASSLPGAGGSTDTQY
>TRBJ2-7|TRBV7-9|10
ASSLDGDEQY
>TRBJ2-5|TRBV2|12
ASSELGGALEQY
>TRBJ1-1|TRBV5-8|11
ASSLGGSTEAF
>TRBJ2-7|TRBV6-1|12
ASSEGFRGYEQY
>TRBJ1-1|TRBV7-2|11
ASRLRGLTEAF
>TRBJ2-5|TRBV7-2|13
ASSLTGTGQETQY
>TRBJ2-2|TRBV29-1|12
SVRTRVNTGELF
>TRBJ1-2|TRBV6-5|12
ASSYSGENYGYT